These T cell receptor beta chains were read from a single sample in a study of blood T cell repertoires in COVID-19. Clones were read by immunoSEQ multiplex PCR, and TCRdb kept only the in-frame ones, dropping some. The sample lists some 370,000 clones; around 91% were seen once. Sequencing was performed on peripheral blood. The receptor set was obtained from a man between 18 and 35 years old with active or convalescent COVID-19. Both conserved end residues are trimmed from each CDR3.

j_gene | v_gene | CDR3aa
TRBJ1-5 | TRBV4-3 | ASSQDAMTRNQPQH
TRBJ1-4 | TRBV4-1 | ASSQETVLFEKLF
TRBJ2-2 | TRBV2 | ASSGGENTGELF
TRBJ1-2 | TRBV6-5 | ASSPRDSHGYT
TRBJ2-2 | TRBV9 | ASSVGQGNTGELF
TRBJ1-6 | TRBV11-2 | ASSHRGLGNSPLH
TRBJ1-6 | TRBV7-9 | ASSSGQLNSPLH
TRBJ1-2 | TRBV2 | ASSEGVRDRGAYGYT
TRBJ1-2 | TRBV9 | ASSAYTGTDYGYT
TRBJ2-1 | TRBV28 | ASSASGGLGNEQF
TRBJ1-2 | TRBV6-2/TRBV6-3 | ASSYTGLKVPIYGYT
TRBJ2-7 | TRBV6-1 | ASSRTGNPYEQY
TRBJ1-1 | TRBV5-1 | ASSWTGVNTEAF
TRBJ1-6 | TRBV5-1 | ASSLTGTNSPLH
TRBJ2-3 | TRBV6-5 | ASSPLVLGTDTQY
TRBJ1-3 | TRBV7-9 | ASSLIGGESGNTIY
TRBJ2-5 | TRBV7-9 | ASSPPQGGAETQY
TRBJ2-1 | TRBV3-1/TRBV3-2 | ASREKGYNEQF
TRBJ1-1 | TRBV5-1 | ASRQGSGTEAF
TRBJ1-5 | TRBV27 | ASSTGQDNQPQH
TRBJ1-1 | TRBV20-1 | RGAFNTEAF
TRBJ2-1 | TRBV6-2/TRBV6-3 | ASSQTSASYNEQF
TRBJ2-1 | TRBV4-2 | ASSQETEGVEQF
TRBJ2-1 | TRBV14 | ASSQVPYGYNEQF
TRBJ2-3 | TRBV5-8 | ASGYGSRGSRDTQY
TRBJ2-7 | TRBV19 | ASSAQSTRLYEQY
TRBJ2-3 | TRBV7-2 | ASSLSGGEIDTQY
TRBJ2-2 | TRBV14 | ASSQGQFRTGELF
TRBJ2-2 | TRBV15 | ATSRTGIGELF
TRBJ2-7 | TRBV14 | ASSHLSGQGAKEQY
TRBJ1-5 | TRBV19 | ASSIHEGARNQPQH
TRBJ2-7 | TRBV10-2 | ASSQGEGGFILYEQY
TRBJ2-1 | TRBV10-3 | AISFSGSQNEQF
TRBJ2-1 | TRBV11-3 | ASSSERESEQF
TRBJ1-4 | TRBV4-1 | ASSQGPAGGNEKLF
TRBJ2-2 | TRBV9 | ASSGPSGSNTGELF
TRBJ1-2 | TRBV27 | ASSLLRGTGGSYGYT
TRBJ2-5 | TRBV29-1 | SVRAAAEETQY
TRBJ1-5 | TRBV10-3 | AIIPNRRH
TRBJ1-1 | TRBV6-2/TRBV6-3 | ASSRRDNAEAF
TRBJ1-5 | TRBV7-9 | ASSLQGTMDNQPQH
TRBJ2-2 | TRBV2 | ASSAREGLGELF
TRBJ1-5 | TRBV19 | ASSLFSGGNQPQH
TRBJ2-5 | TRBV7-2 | ASTGSGGLNEETQY
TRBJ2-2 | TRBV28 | ASSLRGGSDTGELF
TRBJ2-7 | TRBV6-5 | ASSYGGAGEQY
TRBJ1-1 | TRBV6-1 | ASSERSGVYTEAF
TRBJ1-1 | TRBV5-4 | ASSPTGNTEAF
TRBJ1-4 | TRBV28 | ASSLQGAGFEKLF
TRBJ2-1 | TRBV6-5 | ASSYLTSGGYNEQF